The rows below give T cell receptor beta chains drawn from one sample of a study of blood T cell repertoires in COVID-19. TCRdb keeps only in-frame clones here, not all; method: immunoSEQ multiplex PCR. There are 130,000 or so clones in the sample; under 85% occur only once, and more than 1.5% lies in the top ten. Sequenced: peripheral blood. These receptor sequences come from a human donor in a cohort sampled during active COVID-19. CDR3s include the opening cysteine and the closing phenylalanine or tryptophan. The D gene is left open where the match is weak. Only part of the rows carry a size: once, few, many, or a class if the clone is expanded.

>NA|TRBV30|15|TRBJ2-3|TRBD2
CAWNRLSGSTDTQYF
TGTGCCTGGAATAGGCTTAGCGGGAGCACAGATACGCAGTATTTT
>NA|TRBV5-6|16|TRBJ2-1|TRBD2
CASSLLRLAGDNEQFF
TGTGCCAGCAGCTTACTTCGACTAGCGGGAGACAATGAGCAGTTCTTC
>NA|TRBV6-5|14|TRBJ2-4|NA
CAIRAPLAKNIQYF
TGTGCCATCCGAGCTCCACTAGCCAAAAACATTCAGTACTTC
>NA|TRBV24-1|13|TRBJ2-1|NA
CATASGSYNEQFF
TGTGCCACCGCCTCAGGGTCCTACAATGAGCAGTTCTTC
>once|TRBV28|12|TRBJ2-1|TRBD1
CASNLWDREQFF
TGTGCCAGCAATCTCTGGGACAGGGAGCAGTTCTTC
>NA|TRBV3-1/TRBV3-2|13|TRBJ2-4|TRBD2
CASSQVGEGIQYF
TGTGCCAGCAGCCAAGTGGGGGAGGGCATTCAGTACTTC
>NA|TRBV19|15|TRBJ1-5|NA
CASRTVSESNQPQHF
TGTGCCAGTAGGACAGTGAGCGAGAGCAATCAGCCCCAGCATTTT
>NA|TRBV21-1|16|TRBJ2-3|NA
CASHWGPPNGTDTQYF
TGTGCCAGCCATTGGGGCCCTCCAAATGGCACAGATACGCAGTATTTT
>NA|TRBV20-1|11|TRBJ2-2|NA
CSASGRGELFF
TGCAGTGCTAGCGGGAGAGGGGAGCTGTTTTTT
>once|TRBV24-1|17|TRBJ2-3|TRBD1
CATSDLSRGISTDTQYF
TGTGCCACCAGTGATTTGAGCAGGGGGATAAGCACAGATACGCAGTATTTT
>once|TRBV29-1|13|TRBJ2-7|TRBD1
CSVLTGGTYEQYF
TGCAGCGTGCTGACAGGGGGCACCTACGAGCAGTACTTC
>NA|TRBV2|15|TRBJ1-5|TRBD1
CASSGVGGGNQPQHF
TGTGCCAGCAGTGGTGTAGGGGGCGGCAATCAGCCCCAGCATTTT
>NA|TRBV6-6|15|TRBJ2-2|NA
CASSSHRVGTGELFF
TGTGCCAGCAGCTCCCACAGGGTGGGAACCGGGGAGCTGTTTTTT
>NA|TRBV2|15|TRBJ1-1|NA
CASKTENHFYAEAFF
TGTGCCAGTAAAACAGAAAATCACTTTTATGCTGAAGCTTTCTTT
>NA|TRBV6-6|13|TRBJ1-1|TRBD1
CASSYPDRVEAFF
TGTGCCAGCAGTTACCCGGACAGGGTTGAAGCTTTCTTT
>NA|TRBV3-1/TRBV3-2|15|TRBJ1-6|NA
CASSQGRGNNSPLHF
TGTGCCAGCAGCCAGGGCAGGGGTAATAATTCACCCCTCCACTTT
>NA|TRBV9|14|TRBJ2-5|TRBD1
CASSAGQGYETQYF
TGTGCCAGCAGCGCGGGACAGGGGTACGAGACCCAGTACTTC
>NA|TRBV5-6|15|TRBJ2-1|NA
CASSLVGGRYNEQFF
TGTGCCAGCAGCTTGGTTGGCGGGCGCTACAATGAGCAGTTCTTC
>NA|TRBV9|15|TRBJ2-7|TRBD1
CASSKSAAPGGEQYF
TGTGCCAGCAGCAAATCAGCGGCGCCAGGGGGCGAGCAGTACTTC
>NA|TRBV14|11|TRBJ2-5|NA
CASSHGETQYF
TGTGCCAGCAGCCACGGAGAGACCCAGTACTTC
>NA|TRBV19|14|TRBJ1-2|NA
CASSIVASPYGYTF
TGTGCCAGTAGTATAGTGGCCAGTCCTTATGGCTACACCTTC
>few|TRBV5-4|14|TRBJ1-1|NA
CASSLKKGVTEAFF
TGTGCCAGCAGCTTGAAGAAGGGGGTGACTGAAGCTTTCTTT
>few|TRBV7-2|13|TRBJ1-2|NA
CASSLPTGNGYTF
TGTGCCAGCAGCTTACCCACAGGGAATGGCTACACCTTC
>NA|TRBV27|12|TRBJ1-2|NA
CASRSRVRGYTF
TGTGCCAGCAGGTCACGGGTTCGGGGCTACACCTTC
>NA|TRBV6-5|15|TRBJ2-3|TRBD2
CASDKLAGGGDTQYF
TGTGCCAGCGATAAACTAGCGGGGGGCGGAGATACGCAGTATTTT
>NA|TRBV18|14|TRBJ2-7|NA
CASSPGSKTYEQYF
TGTGCCAGCTCACCTGGTAGCAAGACGTACGAGCAGTACTTC
>few|TRBV7-8|13|TRBJ2-7|NA
CASSLDRAREQYF
TGTGCCAGCAGCTTAGACAGGGCGCGCGAGCAGTACTTC
>NA|TRBV25-1|15|TRBJ2-7|NA
CASSEYYGQGYEQYF
TGTGCCAGCAGTGAATACTACGGCCAGGGGTACGAGCAGTACTTC
>NA|TRBV12-3/TRBV12-4|13|TRBJ2-1|NA
CASSSGSWYEQFF
TGTGCCAGCAGTAGTGGGAGTTGGTATGAGCAGTTCTTC
>NA|TRBV6-2/TRBV6-3|17|TRBJ2-1|TRBD2
CASSYSISGRGNNEQFF
TGTGCCAGCAGTTACTCGATTAGCGGGAGGGGAAACAATGAGCAGTTCTTC
>NA|TRBV18|13|TRBJ2-5|TRBD1
CASSLGQEETQYF
TGTGCCAGCTCGCTCGGACAGGAAGAGACCCAGTACTTC
>NA|TRBV3-1/TRBV3-2|15|TRBJ2-1|TRBD1
CASSQLSPQGGEQFF
TGTGCCAGCAGCCAACTGTCCCCACAGGGGGGTGAGCAGTTCTTC
>few|TRBV28|15|TRBJ1-3|TRBD1
CASSQRGLFGNTIYF
TGTGCCAGCAGCCAGAGGGGGCTATTCGGAAACACCATATATTTT
>once|TRBV10-2|18|TRBJ2-2|TRBD2
CASRQRTSGRAYTGELFF
TGCGCCAGCAGGCAAAGGACTAGCGGGAGGGCTTACACCGGGGAGCTGTTTTTT
>NA|TRBV6-5|14|TRBJ1-1|TRBD1
CASSPKGADTEAFF
TGTGCCAGCAGCCCAAAGGGGGCGGACACTGAAGCTTTCTTT
>NA|TRBV7-8|15|TRBJ2-2|NA
CASSVRGQNTGELFF
TGTGCCAGCAGCGTTAGGGGACAGAACACCGGGGAGCTGTTTTTT
>NA|TRBV6-4|16|TRBJ2-1|TRBD2
CASSAISGRARGEQFF
TGTGCCAGCAGTGCAATTAGCGGGAGGGCCCGTGGTGAGCAGTTCTTC
>NA|TRBV3-1/TRBV3-2|12|TRBJ1-2|NA
CASSQGLLGYTF
TGTGCCAGCAGCCAAGGCCTTCTAGGCTACACCTTC